The rows below give T cell receptor beta chains drawn from one sample of a study of Graves' ophthalmopathy and Graves' hyperthyroidism. A single record per CDR3 protein comes from TCRdb applying MiXCR to the multiplex PCR reads. The data hold 560,000 or so distinct CDR3 sequences, with under 45% observed a single time. Sequencing was performed on peripheral blood or thyroid tissue (not recorded which). These receptors were collected from an adult man with Graves' hyperthyroidism. CDR3s include the opening cysteine and the closing phenylalanine or tryptophan. The D gene is left open where the match is weak. For some rows the clone size is stated as once, few or many, or as a class when expanded; others skip it.

J | V | size | D | DNA | CDR3
TRBJ2-2 | TRBV29-1 | - | - | TGCAGCGAAGGGCAAGGGGAGCTGTTTTTT | CSEGQGELFF
TRBJ2-1 | TRBV20-1 | few | - | TGCAGTGCTAGAGATGGACAGCGGGACAATGAGCAGTTCTTC | CSARDGQRDNEQFF
TRBJ1-4 | TRBV9 | many | TRBD1 | TGTGCCAGCAGCGAGGGACAGGGGTTGGGTGAAAAACTGTTTTTT | CASSEGQGLGEKLFF
TRBJ2-7 | TRBV5-4 | - | - | TGTGTCAGCAGCTTGGTGGGTACCTACGAGCAGTACTTC | CVSSLVGTYEQYF
TRBJ2-5 | TRBV11-1 | - | - | TGTGCCAACAGCTTAGGGACCCCTCAAGAGACCCAGTACTTC | CANSLGTPQETQYF
TRBJ2-1 | TRBV29-1 | - | TRBD2 | TGCAGCGTTAAAAAGTCCGGGACTAGCGGGAGTCAGCAGTTCTTC | CSVKKSGTSGSQQFF
TRBJ1-1 | TRBV29-1 | many | - | TGCAGCGGGGGGGTCGGAACGAACACTGAAGCTTTCTTT | CSGGVGTNTEAFF
TRBJ1-6 | TRBV12-3/TRBV12-4 | many | TRBD1 | TGTGCCAGCAGTTTCGCCGGGGGACCGGGACAGGGAAATTCACCCCTCCACTTT | CASSFAGGPGQGNSPLHF
TRBJ1-6 | TRBV30 | - | TRBD1 | TGTGCCTGGGGACAGGGGCCCGTCTCACCCCTCCACTTT | CAWGQGPVSPLHF
TRBJ2-7 | TRBV6-5 | many | TRBD2 | TGTGCCAGCAGTAGCCAAGGGAGGGGCGAGCAGTACTTC | CASSSQGRGEQYF
TRBJ2-7 | TRBV5-6 | few | TRBD1 | TGTGCCAGCAGCTCCGGACAGGAGATCTACGAGCAGTACTTC | CASSSGQEIYEQYF
TRBJ1-5 | TRBV7-9 | - | - | TGTGCCAGAAGCCAAGATCCAGGAGTCAATCAGCCCCAGCATTTT | CARSQDPGVNQPQHF
TRBJ2-7 | TRBV4-2 | many | - | TGTGCCAGCCCTACCGGGACGAACGAGCAGTACTTC | CASPTGTNEQYF
TRBJ1-3 | TRBV2 | - | TRBD1 | TGTGCCAGCAGTGAGGACAGGGCTTATGGCTACACCATATATTTT | CASSEDRAYGYTIYF
TRBJ1-4 | TRBV5-1 | many | - | TGCGCCAGCAGCTTAGAACAGGGTTCTGATGAAAAACTGTTTTTT | CASSLEQGSDEKLFF
TRBJ2-5 | TRBV4-1 | many | - | TGCGCCAGCAGCCAAGAGGGAGCGGGCCTCCAAGAGACCCAGTACTTC | CASSQEGAGLQETQYF
TRBJ2-7 | TRBV7-6 | many | - | TGTGCCAGCAGCTCCTTAGCGGGCTCTCAGGGGGCCCTCTACGAGCAGTACTTC | CASSSLAGSQGALYEQYF
TRBJ2-6 | TRBV6-6 | many | TRBD2 | TGTGCCAGCATCCGACGGGCGGGAGACTCTGGGGCCAACGTCCTGACTTTC | CASIRRAGDSGANVLTF
TRBJ1-2 | TRBV29-1 | - | - | TGCGTAGGGGCGGGGGACGGCTATGGCTACACCTTC | CVGAGDGYGYTF
TRBJ1-1 | TRBV2 | many | - | TGTGCCAGCAGCCGGACGGACGGGAACACTGAAGCTTTCTTT | CASSRTDGNTEAFF
TRBJ2-7 | TRBV4-2 | - | TRBD1 | TGTGCCAGCAGCCAAGAGATTCGGACAGGGCGGCACGAGCAGTACTTC | CASSQEIRTGRHEQYF
TRBJ1-1 | TRBV3-1 | few | - | TGTGCCAGCAGCCAAGTAGGAGGGGCTGGGTACACTGAAGCTTTCTTT | CASSQVGGAGYTEAFF
TRBJ2-5 | TRBV14 | once | TRBD1 | TGTGCCAGCAGCCAAGACGTCCGGGGACAGTTAGACCAAGAGACCCAGTACTTC | CASSQDVRGQLDQETQYF
TRBJ1-1 | TRBV20-1 | many | - | TGCAGTGCTAGACCAGGGGAACTGAACACTGAAGCTTTCTTT | CSARPGELNTEAFF
TRBJ2-7 | TRBV7-8 | many | - | TGTGCCAGCAGCTCTATGGCTGGGGATCTAGGGCTCTACGAGCAGTACTTC | CASSSMAGDLGLYEQYF
TRBJ1-2 | TRBV29-1 | - | TRBD1 | TGCAGCCCTCTGACAGGGAAGTCTGGCTACACCTTC | CSPLTGKSGYTF
TRBJ1-5 | TRBV12-3/TRBV12-4 | once | - | TGTGCCAGCAGTTCGGGGGCGGTTGAGACCCAGCATTTT | CASSSGAVETQHF
TRBJ2-5 | TRBV20-1 | - | TRBD2 | TGCAGTGCTAGGGAGCGCCGGGGGGAGGATCAGCCCCAGTACTTC | CSARERRGEDQPQYF
TRBJ2-2 | TRBV6-5 | many | - | TGTGCCAGCAGGGATTTCGGGGAGCTGTTTTTT | CASRDFGELFF
TRBJ1-1 | TRBV6-1 | - | TRBD1 | TGTGCCAGCAGACAAAACAGGGGGGGGAACACTGAAGGTTTCTTT | CASRQNRGGNTEGFF
TRBJ1-2 | TRBV11-2 | - | - | TGTGCCAGCAGCTTAGACCGGGGCTTCGGCTACACCTTC | CASSLDRGFGYTF
TRBJ1-4 | TRBV4-2 | once | - | TGTGCCAGCAGCCCAGGGCCCGGTGGATGGGAAAAACTGTTTTTT | CASSPGPGGWEKLFF
TRBJ1-2 | TRBV7-3 | many | TRBD1 | TGTGCCAGCAGCGCACACCCAGAGGGACAGGGCTATGGCTACACCTTC | CASSAHPEGQGYGYTF
TRBJ1-1 | TRBV29-1 | - | - | TGCAGCGTTGAAGATCCCCGGTTGAACACTGAAGCTTTCTTT | CSVEDPRLNTEAFF
TRBJ1-1 | TRBV20-1 | - | - | TGCAGTGCTCCAATCCTCGGTAGGAACACTGAAGCTTTCTTT | CSAPILGRNTEAFF
TRBJ2-7 | TRBV19 | many | TRBD1 | TGTGCCACTCGGGACAGAACCACGCATCAGTACTTC | CATRDRTTHQYF
TRBJ1-1 | TRBV5-1 | - | - | TGCGCCAGCAGCCGAGAACCGATTAAGGAAAACACTGAAGCTTTCTTT | CASSREPIKENTEAFF
TRBJ1-1 | TRBV7-9 | many | - | TGTGCCAGCAGCTTAGCGGTGAGGAGCACTGAAGCTTTCTTT | CASSLAVRSTEAFF
TRBJ1-5 | TRBV7-9 | many | - | TGTGCCAGCAGCTTAGCCGGAGGACTCCAGCCCCAGCATTTT | CASSLAGGLQPQHF
TRBJ1-1 | TRBV12-3/TRBV12-4 | many | - | TGTGCCAGCATGAACACTGAAGCTTTCTTT | CASMNTEAFF
TRBJ1-4 | TRBV27 | many | - | TGTGCCAGCAGTCCGACGGGTAGAACTAATGAAAAACTGTTTTTT | CASSPTGRTNEKLFF
TRBJ1-2 | TRBV4-2 | few | - | TGTGCCAGCAGCCAAGATGGGGGGGCCTATGGCTACACCTTC | CASSQDGGAYGYTF
TRBJ2-5 | TRBV5-5 | many | TRBD1 | TGTGCCAGCAGCGGGCGGACAGGGGGCCAAGAGACCCAGTACTTC | CASSGRTGGQETQYF
TRBJ2-7 | TRBV4-1 | - | - | TGCGCCAGCAGCCAAGGAGGAGGGATGAGATCCTACGAGCAGTACTTC | CASSQGGGMRSYEQYF
TRBJ2-5 | TRBV20-1 | many | TRBD2 | TGCAGTGCTAGAGATCCTAGCGGGACAGCAGAGACCCAGTACTTC | CSARDPSGTAETQYF
TRBJ2-6 | TRBV28 | - | - | TGTGCCAGCAGGCTGACTGGGGCCAACGTCCTGACTTTC | CASRLTGANVLTF
TRBJ1-1 | TRBV20-1 | many | - | TGCAGTGCTGACCGGACAAGCGACACTGAAGCTTTCTTT | CSADRTSDTEAFF
TRBJ1-1 | TRBV3-1 | - | - | TGTGCCAGCAGCCAGACAGATCGGGCTGAAGCTTTCTTT | CASSQTDRAEAFF
TRBJ1-1 | TRBV24-1 | - | TRBD1 | TGTGCCAGCAGTTTCCTGCGGACAGGGGCCACTGAAGCTTTCTTT | CASSFLRTGATEAFF
TRBJ2-6 | TRBV2 | few | TRBD1 | TGTGCCAGCAGTCCCCCCTGGGGGACAGGGGGCTCTGGGGCCAACGTCCTGACTTTC | CASSPPWGTGGSGANVLTF
TRBJ1-3 | TRBV11-2 | many | - | TGTGCCAGCACTTCAACCTTGCTGGGCACCATATATTTT | CASTSTLLGTIYF
TRBJ2-3 | TRBV7-7 | - | - | TGTGCTAGCAGCCGCAAGACTGCAGATACGCAGTATTTT | CASSRKTADTQYF
TRBJ2-7 | TRBV4-1 | - | - | TGCGCCAGCAGCCAACCCGGGGTAGTCGGGACACCCCACGAGCAGTACTTC | CASSQPGVVGTPHEQYF
TRBJ2-5 | TRBV19 | many | - | TGTGCCAGTAGTACCCGCCCTTCAAGGGGGCAAGAGACCCAGTACTTC | CASSTRPSRGQETQYF
TRBJ2-3 | TRBV10-1 | - | - | TGCGCCAGCAGTGAGTCCGTGTCCCTAGGGACAGATACGCAGTATTTT | CASSESVSLGTDTQYF
TRBJ2-3 | TRBV10-3 | - | - | TGTGCCATCAGTCCCGGATCGTCTAGCACAGATACGCAGTATTTT | CAISPGSSSTDTQYF
TRBJ1-3 | TRBV29-1 | once | - | TGCAGCGTTGCGTTTCGGGGCCAGGGTGGAAACACCATATATTTT | CSVAFRGQGGNTIYF
TRBJ1-6 | TRBV9 | - | - | TGTGCCAGCAGCGTAGCAGGGCAAAGCTCACCCCTCCACTTT | CASSVAGQSSPLHF
TRBJ2-5 | TRBV7-7 | - | - | TGTGCTAGCAGCTTAGCGCGGGCACCCCAAGAGACCCAGTACTTC | CASSLARAPQETQYF
TRBJ1-2 | TRBV7-9 | many | - | TGTGCCAGCAGCGACTTACAGGGAAATGATGGCTACACCTTC | CASSDLQGNDGYTF